The 15 T cell receptor beta chains below were found in one sample sequenced in a study of cytomegalovirus exposure and HLA in healthy donors. The PCR made use of 60 Vbeta and 13 Jbeta primers. Method: immunoSEQ multiplex PCR; TCRdb's copy keeps in-frame clones and lacks some. The sample includes about 200,000 clones, 81% of them seen just once. The material sequenced was PBMCs. These receptors all stem from a man aged 40-49 years in good health and CMV-seropositive.

CDR3: CASSAINRGSKETQYF. As DNA, the CDR3 is TGTGCCAGCAGTGCGATAAACAGGGGATCTAAAGAGACCCAGTACTTC. The rearrangement joins TRBV25-1 to TRBJ2-5, with TRBD1 identical over 7 bases. Germline V gene lookup returns CDR1 MGHDK and CDR2 SYGVNS. This CDR3 contains 16 residues. Germline trimming cut 4 bases from V and 3 bases from J; bases unmatched to any gene: 11.

The table lists this clone with a count of one. The rearrangement uses TRBV5-1 and TRBJ2-3; TRBD2 matches 7 bases. V was clipped by 5 bases and J by 3 bases; unmatched bases: 12. The CDR3 contains 16 residues. Germline CDR1 reads SGHRS; CDR2 reads YFSETQ. The CDR3 loop is CASSKIAGSGTDTQYF. Here the CDR3 DNA reads TGCGCCAGCAGTAAAATAGCGGGCTCTGGGACAGATACGCAGTATTTT.

This chain joins TRBV25-1 and TRBJ1-3; the D is unclear. Germline V gene sequence: CDR1 MGHDK, CDR2 SYGVNS. V lost 2 bases to trimming and J lost 2 bases, with 7 bases between them. CDR3 length: 14 residues. The CDR3 bases are TGTGCCAGCAGTGAAGTGGCCCCTGGAAACACCATATATTTT. This codes for CASSEVAPGNTIYF.

This chain joins TRBV7-9 and TRBJ2-7, with 9 bases identical to TRBD1. CDR3 length equals 19 residues. CDR1 is SEHNR and CDR2 is FQNEAQ in the germline V gene (reference sequence). After removal of 5 bases from V and 2 bases from J, the junction contained 19 bases not matched to a gene. The CDR3: CASSDPGQGSIIYAYEQYF. Here the CDR3 DNA reads TGTGCCAGCAGCGATCCGGGACAGGGCTCTATTATCTATGCCTACGAGCAGTACTTC.

The V and J genes are TRBV12-5 and TRBJ1-4; 8 positions agree with TRBD1. CDR3 length: 18 amino acids. The germline gives CDR1 LGHNT, CDR2 FRNRAP. Trimming at V came to 4 bases and at J to 0 bases, leaving 10 bases not matched to a gene. The CDR3 loop is CASGSRQGPRATNEKLFF. CDR3 DNA sequence: TGTGCTAGTGGTTCCAGACAGGGGCCAAGAGCAACTAATGAAAAACTGTTTTTT.

This clone was observed once. One junction end disagrees with the germline gene, perhaps due to a read error. V usage is TRBV29-1 and J usage is TRBJ1-1; 7 nucleotides match TRBD1. The CDR3 is 12 amino acids. The germline gives CDR1 SQVTM, CDR2 ANQGSEA. The CDR3 sequence: CSVEGTDTEAFF. The CDR3 DNA reads TGCAGCGTCGAAGGGACAGACACTGAAGCTTTCTTT.

This clone has a handful of counts. The chain recombines TRBV4-2 with TRBJ2-5, with TRBD2 matching 11 bases. Looked up from germline, CDR1 is LGHNA and CDR2 is YNFKEQ. This CDR3 is built from 17 residues. V gave up 1 base and J gave up 14 bases; unmatched junction bases: 18. The CDR3 nucleotides are TGTGCCAGCAGCCAAGGACGAGTGACTAGCGGGATCAGGGGGCAATACTTC. It translates to CASSQGRVTSGIRGQYF.

The CDR3 region is CASSLGTANSPLHF. In nucleotides, the CDR3 is TGCGCCAGCAGCTTGGGGACAGCAAATTCACCCCTCCACTTT. The chain recombines TRBV5-1 with TRBJ1-6; a possible D gene is TRBD1 (6 bases). The V gene lost 0 bases and the J gene lost 7 bases, with 8 bases spanning the gap. The CDR3 has 14 amino acids. The germline CDR1 and CDR2 sequences are SGHRS and YFSETQ.

The V gene is TRBV27, the J gene TRBJ2-3; possible D gene TRBD2, 6 bases. The V gene's germline CDR1 is MNHEY and CDR2 SMNVEV (reference sequence). The ends were cut back, 7 bases at V and 5 bases at J, with 19 bases in the middle. The CDR3 totals 15 residues. The DNA for the CDR3 is TGTGCCAGCACCCCCCTTGGAACGGAGGGAGATACGCAGTATTTT. Its translation is CASTPLGTEGDTQYF.

The V gene is TRBV15, the J gene TRBJ1-1; 8 positions match TRBD1. Germline CDR1 LNHNV, CDR2 YYDKDF (reference sequence). The junction had 7 bases not matched to a gene; V was cut back by 3 bases and J by 4 bases. There are 15 residues in the CDR3. The chain's CDR3 is CATSSDRGGGTEAFF. The CDR3 nucleotides read TGTGCCACCAGCAGCGACAGGGGAGGCGGCACTGAAGCTTTCTTT. The full variable domain, its missing parts supplied by reference TRBV15 and TRBJ1-1, is DAMVIQNPRYQVTQFGKPVTLSCSQTLNHNVMYWYQQKSSQAPKLLFHYYDKDFNNEADTPDNFQSRRPNTSFCFLDIRSPGLGDTAMYLCATSSDRGGGTEAFFGQGTRLTVV.

The V and J genes are TRBV7-2 and TRBJ2-1; D is perhaps TRBD2 (5 bases). The V gene's germline CDR1 is SGHTA and CDR2 FQGNSA. Trimming pared 1 base from V and 6 bases from J, leaving 10 bases between. CDR3 length: 14 residues. The CDR3 coding sequence is TGTGCCAGCAGCTTAGGGAGGACTCCCAATGAGCAGTTCTTC. The encoded protein is CASSLGRTPNEQFF.

The V and J genes are TRBV30 and TRBJ2-1, with D possibly TRBD1 on 5 matching bases. CDR3 length equals 12 residues. Germline CDR1 is GTSNPN and CDR2 is SVGIG (reference sequence). V lost 3 bases and J lost 8, with 11 bases in between. CDR3 in amino acids: CAWRYAGHEQFF. Here the CDR3 DNA reads TGTGCCTGGAGATACGCAGGGCATGAGCAGTTCTTC.

The chain uses TRBV29-1 and TRBJ2-5; 10 bases line up with TRBD1. The CDR3 covers 15 residues. Germline V lookup: CDR1 SQVTM, CDR2 ANQGSEA. J was trimmed by 2 bases and V by 4 bases; bases with no gene match: 7. The CDR3, as DNA: TGCAGCGTTGCGGACGGACAGGGGGTTCAAGAGACCCAGTACTTC. This codes for CSVADGQGVQETQYF. Variable domain in full (rest from reference TRBV29-1 and TRBJ2-5): SAVISQKPSRDICQRGTSLTIQCQVDSQVTMMFWYRQQPGQSLTLIATANQGSEATYESGFVIDKFPISRPNLTFSTLTVSNMSPEDSSIYLCSVADGQGVQETQYFGPGTRLLVL.

The rearrangement joins TRBV5-8 to TRBJ1-2; 9 bases match TRBD1. The CDR3 is 15 amino acids. The V gene end was trimmed by 0 bases and the J gene end by 4 bases; junction bases not matched to a gene: 4. Germline assignment: CDR1 SGHTS and CDR2 YDEGEE. CDR3 protein: CASSLDRDRAYGYTF. The DNA for the CDR3 is TGTGCCAGCAGCTTGGATCGGGACAGGGCCTATGGCTACACCTTC.

The rearrangement uses TRBV28 and TRBJ2-3; 8 bases align to TRBD2. The length of the CDR3 is 14 residues. The J segment lost 4 bases and the V segment lost 3 bases, leaving 3 bases of the junction unmatched. CDR1 and CDR2 (germline): MDHEN, SYDVKM. The CDR3 bases are TGTGCCAGCAGTTTCTTTAGCGGGGCAGATACGCAGTATTTT. This gives the protein CASSFFSGADTQYF.